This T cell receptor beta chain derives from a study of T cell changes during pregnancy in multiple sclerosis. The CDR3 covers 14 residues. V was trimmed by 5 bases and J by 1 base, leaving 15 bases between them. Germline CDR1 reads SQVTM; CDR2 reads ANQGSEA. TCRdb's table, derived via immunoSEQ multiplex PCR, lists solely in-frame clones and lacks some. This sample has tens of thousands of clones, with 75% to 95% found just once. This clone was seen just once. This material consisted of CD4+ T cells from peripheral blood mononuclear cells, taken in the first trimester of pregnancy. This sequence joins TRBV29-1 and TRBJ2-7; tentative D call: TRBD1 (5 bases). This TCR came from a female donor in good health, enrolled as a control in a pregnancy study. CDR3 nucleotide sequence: TGCAGCGTTACCCAGGGTTCTCCGTCCTACGAGCAGTACTTC. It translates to CSVTQGSPSYEQYF.